This TCR beta chain was sequenced during a study of T cells in Graves' hyperthyroidism and ophthalmopathy. General study results and limits: Researchers report that a 13 V-J model separated ophthalmopathy from stable hyperthyroidism. Peripheral blood also featured most of the thyroid clonotypes expanded above 0.001. Median prediction lead before ophthalmopathy onset was 5 to 7 months with the model.

This CDR3 is 16 amino acids long. The J segment lost 10 bases and the V segment lost 4 bases, leaving 10 bases of the junction unmatched. Germline-derived CDR1 and CDR2 are MGHRA and YSYEKL. Ophthalmopathy patients all had a Clinical Activity Score of at least 3, a NOSPECS grade of at least 4 and disease under 3 months old. Of note for this clonotype: Antigen: not known.

Using RNA transcripts as the source, TCR beta CDR3 regions were amplified. First-round RT-PCR targeting the TCR CDR3 was performed with the HTBI primer set. TCRdb fed the multiplex PCR reads into MiXCR, producing one record per CDR3 protein. The table has roughly 650,000 distinct CDR3 sequences, 16% seen once; the top ten hold roughly 3.5%. This chain links TRBV4-1 with TRBJ1-6; 10 bases align to TRBD1. The sequenced sample was blood. The origin of this receptor is a woman in her forties with Graves' ophthalmopathy. CDR3 DNA sequence: TGCGCCAGCAGCCCTCTCATAGGACAGGGGGAATCACCCCTCCACTTT. Its translation: CASSPLIGQGESPLHF.